This TCR beta chain was obtained from a study of blood T cell repertoires in COVID-19. Looking at the study overall: Samples came from the United States, Italy and Spain, spanning acute and convalescent COVID-19. PBMCs, B-cell-depleted T cells, or T cells were the source of the cDNA or gDNA that made up the material.

This CDR3 is built from 13 residues. CDR1 is SGHDN and CDR2 is FVKESK in the germline V gene. V was pared by 1 base and J by 5 bases, with 7 bases between. Some clones are missing from TCRdb's copy, which holds only in-frame ones; the method was immunoSEQ multiplex PCR. Altogether 150,000 or so clones are present, 75% to 90% being singletons, with the ten largest covering 5.2%. Residents of about two dozen US areas, aged about 18 to 95 years, made up the participants. Cohorts were determined from participant-reported clinical history. Sequenced material: PBMCs or T cells enriched from blood (not recorded which). The chain joins TRBV14 to TRBJ2-3, with D hard to call. The clonotype was recovered from a man aged 65 to 79 who had been exposed to COVID-19. CDR3 coding DNA: TGTGCCAGCAGCCAAGTGGCCTTAGATACGCAGTATTTT. It translates to CASSQVALDTQYF.